Presented here are 30 T cell receptor beta chains from one specimen sequenced in a study of shared clonotypes between healthy human individuals. Only CD45RO-negative cells positively selected for CCR7 counted as naive CD8 cells, so terminally differentiated effector memory CD45RA+ cells were excluded. Only in-frame clones appear in the TCRdb table, and some are missing; sequencing was by immunoSEQ multiplex PCR. The sample lists just over 2,000,000 clones; about 95% were seen once. Specimen: naive CD8+ T cells sorted from blood. Receptors were obtained from a man aged 18 to 35 in good health.

In regard to this clone: Other DNA sequences in the same sample also yield this CDR3. V gene TRBV6-1 combines with J gene TRBJ2-4; TRBD2 is a possible D gene (5 bases). The CDR3 runs 13 residues. Germline V gene sequence: CDR1 MNHNS, CDR2 SASEGT. Between the trimmed V and J ends, which lost 1 base and 6 bases, there was a span of 7 bases. CDR3 in amino acids: CASSEGEGNIQYF. In nucleotides, the CDR3 is TGTGCCAGCAGTGAAGGAGAGGGAAACATTCAGTACTTC.

In this sample, this clone turned up once. The J gene is TRBJ2-7, the V gene TRBV7-2; possible D gene TRBD2, 5 bases. Germline CDR1 and CDR2: SGHTA and FQGNSA. Trimming left V 1 base short and J 6 bases short, with 13 bases between. The CDR3 is made up of 14 amino acids. The CDR3 loop is CASSLGLGRTEQYF. The CDR3 DNA sequence: TGTGCCAGCAGCTTAGGTTTGGGGAGAACCGAGCAGTACTTC.

V gene TRBV5-6 combines with J gene TRBJ1-2, with a possible D match to TRBD1 (5 bases). The CDR3 consists of 15 residues. The germline CDR1 and CDR2 sequences are SGHDT and YYEEEE. The V end lost 0 bases, the J end lost 2 bases, and 11 bases lay between the germline ends. For the CDR3, the DNA is TGTGCCAGCAGCTTGGACCCAGGGATAAACTATGGCTACACCTTC. Protein sequence: CASSLDPGINYGYTF.

This clone was observed a single time. The rearrangement joins TRBV9 to TRBJ2-2; no clear D gene. This CDR3 has 15 residues. From germline, CDR1 is SGDLS and CDR2 YYNGEE. Trimming shortened V by 3 bases and J by 2 bases, and 11 bases separated the two germline ends. DNA of the CDR3: TGTGCCAGCAGCGCCTACTCCCAAAACACCGGGGAGCTGTTTTTT. It translates to CASSAYSQNTGELFF.

In regard to this clone: The same CDR3 arises from other DNA sequences in this sample as well. The rearrangement uses TRBV13 and TRBJ2-1, with 8 bases fitting TRBD1. Per germline, CDR1 PRHDT and CDR2 FYEKMQ (reference sequence). V shed 3 bases and J 2 bases; nucleotides not matched to a gene: 0. CDR3 length: 14 residues. CDR3 protein: CASSLTGAYNEQFF. The CDR3 DNA reads as TGTGCCAGCAGCTTGACAGGGGCCTACAATGAGCAGTTCTTC.

V gene TRBV5-1 combines with J gene TRBJ1-6, with 9 bases lining up with TRBD1. CDR3 size: 15 residues. V gave up 1 base and J gave up 7 bases; unmatched junction bases: 3. Germline CDR1 is SGHRS and CDR2 is YFSETQ. This CDR3 is CASSLSGQGNSPLHF. Written as DNA, the CDR3 is TGCGCCAGCAGCTTGAGTGGACAGGGGAATTCACCCCTCCACTTT.

This chain connects TRBV27 to TRBJ1-5; D is unresolved. Germline V lookup: CDR1 MNHEY, CDR2 SMNVEV (reference sequence). Trimming left V 2 bases short and J 5 bases short, with 7 bases between. This CDR3 comprises 13 residues. CDR3 sequence reads: CASSLQSDQPQHF. The CDR3 DNA reads TGTGCCAGCAGTTTACAGTCTGATCAGCCCCAGCATTTT.

About this clone: Other nucleotide sequences in the sample specify the same CDR3. The rearrangement joins TRBV6-5 to TRBJ1-1; D gene unclear. From germline, CDR1 is MNHEY and CDR2 SVGAGI. Trimming cost V 4 bases and J 1 base, with 4 bases left between them. This CDR3 is built from 12 residues. The DNA of the CDR3 is TGTGCCAGCAGTTCGGGGAACACTGAAGCTTTCTTT. This encodes CASSSGNTEAFF.

V and J are TRBV6-6 and TRBJ2-2; a weak D match, TRBD1 (6 bases). V was cut by 2 bases and J by 2 bases, with 9 bases left in between. The CDR3 consists of 15 residues. Germline V gene sequence: CDR1 MNHNY, CDR2 SVGAGI (reference sequence). The CDR3 is CASSYRTENTGELFF. The CDR3 DNA follows: TGTGCCAGCAGTTACAGGACAGAAAACACCGGGGAGCTGTTTTTT.

The chain joins TRBV18 to TRBJ2-1; a weak D match, TRBD2 (5 bases). This CDR3 has 15 residues. V was trimmed by 2 bases and J by 5 bases, leaving 13 bases between them. Germline assignment: CDR1 KGHSH and CDR2 LQKENI. The CDR3 DNA sequence: TGTGCCAGCTCACCAGTCGGGGAGAGGAACAATGAGCAGTTCTTC. Translation gives CASSPVGERNNEQFF.

The chain is built from TRBV7-9 and TRBJ2-1; 7 bases match TRBD2. Losses at the gene ends were 5 bases for V and 5 bases for J; bases not matched to a gene: 3. The length of the CDR3 is 13 residues. Germline V lookup: CDR1 SEHNR, CDR2 FQNEAQ (reference sequence). Here the CDR3 DNA reads TGTGCCAGCAGCACTAGCGCAAACAATGAGCAGTTCTTC. Residues: CASSTSANNEQFF.

The chain couples TRBV11-2 to TRBJ1-2; tentatively, D is TRBD1 (6 bases). Germline values: CDR1 SGHAT, CDR2 FQNNGV. This CDR3 spans 14 amino acids. The germline V and J ends were trimmed by 3 bases and 3 bases, with 11 bases remaining between them. CDR3 loop: CASSFQTGDYGYTF. Here the CDR3 DNA reads TGTGCCAGCAGCTTTCAGACAGGAGACTATGGCTACACCTTC.

The V and J genes are TRBV30 and TRBJ1-2; the match to TRBD1 covers 7 bases. Germline V gives CDR1 GTSNPN, CDR2 SVGIG (reference sequence). The junction had 3 bases not matched to a gene; V was cut back by 1 base and J by 4 bases. This CDR3 is built from 13 residues. The CDR3 DNA reads as TGTGCCTGGAGTGCTTGGACAGGCTATGGCTACACCTTC. This translates into CAWSAWTGYGYTF.

The chain carries TRBV11-2 and TRBJ1-2; possible D gene TRBD1, 5 bases. Germline values: CDR1 SGHAT, CDR2 FQNNGV. The CDR3 contains 14 residues. V was cut by 5 bases and J by 4 bases, with 14 bases left in between. CDR3 residues: CASSPAGTAYGYTF. DNA for the CDR3: TGTGCCAGCAGCCCTGCCGGGACTGCCTATGGCTACACCTTC.

The rearrangement joins TRBV5-4 to TRBJ1-2, with 8 bases identical to TRBD1. From germline, CDR1 is SGHNT and CDR2 YYREEE (reference sequence). This CDR3 spans 14 amino acids. V shed 4 bases, J shed 4 bases, and the junction held 6 bases outside the gene matches. The chain's CDR3 is CASSPMDRAYGYTF. The CDR3 DNA follows: TGTGCCAGCAGCCCGATGGACAGGGCCTATGGCTACACCTTC.

The chain combines TRBV10-2 with TRBJ2-7, with TRBD2 as a possible D gene (5 bases). The V and J ends lost 0 bases and 5 bases respectively, with 11 bases between them. This CDR3 region has 14 residues. The germline CDR1 and CDR2 sequences are WSHSY and SAAADI. The CDR3 DNA follows: TGCGCCAGCAGTGAGTCGTTAGCGACGGACGAGCAGTACTTC. It yields the protein CASSESLATDEQYF.

The chain links TRBV10-2 to TRBJ2-1, with D perhaps TRBD2 (6 bases). The CDR3 extends over 13 amino acids. Per germline, CDR1 WSHSY and CDR2 SAAADI. V gave up 7 bases and J gave up 10 bases, with 17 bases separating them. CDR3 loop: CASTGGTVEEQFF. In DNA form, the CDR3 reads TGCGCCAGCACAGGCGGGACGGTTGAGGAGCAGTTCTTC.

The chain uses TRBV4-3 and TRBJ2-7; TRBD1 aligns across 7 bases. This CDR3 is built from 17 residues. The V gene's germline CDR1 is LGHNA and CDR2 YSLEER. V was clipped by 1 base and J by 6 bases; unmatched bases: 15. CDR3 region: CASSQVIFTGEGLEQYF. The CDR3 nucleotides read TGCGCCAGCAGCCAAGTGATCTTTACAGGGGAAGGACTCGAGCAGTACTTC.

This sequence joins TRBV7-2 and TRBJ2-5; TRBD1 matches 12 bases. Germline V gene data show CDR1 as SGHTA and CDR2 as FQGNSA. V lost 3 bases and J lost 4; bases outside the gene matches: 9. The CDR3 length is 17 residues. The CDR3 loop reads CASSFVGTGGAGETQYF. As DNA, the CDR3 is TGTGCCAGCAGCTTTGTTGGGACAGGGGGCGCGGGAGAGACCCAGTACTTC.

The rearrangement links TRBV13 to TRBJ2-1; 9 nucleotides agree with TRBD1. The CDR3 runs 12 residues. Looked up from germline, CDR1 is PRHDT and CDR2 is FYEKMQ (reference sequence). J gave up 9 bases and V 5 bases, and 2 bases lay outside the gene matches. CDR3 DNA sequence: TGTGCCAGCAGCAAACAGGGGGCTGAGCAGTTCTTC. Its protein is CASSKQGAEQFF.

This chain links TRBV6-1 with TRBJ2-7; the D gene is possibly TRBD2 (6 bases). Between the trimmed V and J ends, which lost 3 bases and 7 bases, there was a span of 16 bases. CDR3 size: 14 residues. Germline V CDR1 and CDR2: MNHNS, SASEGT. The CDR3 DNA reads TGTGCCAGCAGTGACGGCGATAGCGGATTTGAGCAGTACTTC. Translation gives CASSDGDSGFEQYF.

CDR3 sequence (DNA): TGCGCCAGCAGTCAATTACTAGTCGAAGATCGGCAGTATTTT. Translated, it gives CASSQLLVEDRQYF. This chain uses TRBV4-1 with TRBJ2-3, with D possibly matching TRBD2 (5 bases). There are 14 residues in the CDR3. V lost 6 bases, J lost 11 bases, and 21 bases lay in between. Germline CDR1 is MGHRA and CDR2 is YSYEKL.

The genes are TRBV28 and TRBJ1-5, with D perhaps TRBD1 (5 bases). CDR1 and CDR2 (germline): MDHEN, SYDVKM. CDR3 size: 15 residues. The V end was cut by 2 bases, the J end by 4 bases, with 12 bases between. CDR3 coding DNA: TGTGCCAGCAGTTTACAGGGTCGCGGAAATCAGCCCCAGCATTTT. Its protein product is CASSLQGRGNQPQHF.

J is TRBJ2-5 and V is TRBV27; TRBD1 matches at 7 bases. With 4 bases clipped from V and 1 base from J, the junction kept 21 bases outside the gene matches. In germline, CDR1 is MNHEY, CDR2 SMNVEV (reference sequence). The CDR3 spans 20 residues. CDR3 sequence: CASSSHLSTGMGLGQETQYF. The CDR3 DNA follows: TGTGCCAGCAGTTCCCATCTGTCGACAGGGATGGGGTTAGGCCAAGAGACCCAGTACTTC.

The chain combines TRBV15 with TRBJ2-6, with TRBD2 identical over 8 bases. Losses at the gene ends were 4 bases for V and 0 bases for J; bases not matched to a gene: 8. The CDR3 loop spans 18 amino acids. The germline CDR1 and CDR2 sequences are LNHNV and YYDKDF (reference sequence). In nucleotides, the CDR3 is TGTGCCACCAGCACCTATCGGGGGGGTCCCTCTGGGGCCAACGTCCTGACTTTC. This encodes CATSTYRGGPSGANVLTF.

This chain uses TRBV9 with TRBJ1-4, with D maybe TRBD1 (6 bases). CDR1 SGDLS and CDR2 YYNGEE come from the germline V gene. The CDR3 spans 17 residues. V lost 0 bases and J lost 4, with 16 bases in between. CDR3 DNA sequence: TGTGCCAGCAGCGTAGACCGGGATGAGGGGGATAATGAAAAACTGTTTTTT. It is translated as CASSVDRDEGDNEKLFF.

This clone was counted only a few times. The sample holds other DNA sequences that translate to the same CDR3. CDR3 coding DNA: TGTGCCAGCAGTTTAAGGGGGAACACTGAAGCTTTCTTT. Translation gives CASSLRGNTEAFF. The chain recombines TRBV28 with TRBJ1-1; the D gene is possibly TRBD1 (5 bases). CDR3 length equals 13 residues. Germline values: CDR1 MDHEN, CDR2 SYDVKM. The ends were cut back, 2 bases at V and 1 base at J, with 5 bases in the middle.

This rearrangement joins TRBV13 to TRBJ1-1; D gene ambiguous. The V gene's germline CDR1 is PRHDT and CDR2 FYEKMQ (reference sequence). The CDR3 is 15 amino acids. The V end was cut by 0 bases, the J end by 4 bases, with 12 bases between. The CDR3 is CASSLGRSQFTEAFF. CDR3 DNA sequence: TGTGCCAGCAGCTTAGGCAGAAGCCAATTCACTGAAGCTTTCTTT.

Details on this clone: This sample includes further DNA sequences coding for the same CDR3. The chain uses TRBV7-9 and TRBJ2-7; no reliable D call. Germline CDR1 is SEHNR and CDR2 is FQNEAQ (reference sequence). The CDR3 length is 12 residues. Trimming took 0 bases from V and 7 from J, leaving 7 bases between them. The CDR3 loop reads CASSLASGEQYF. The CDR3 DNA is TGTGCCAGCAGCTTAGCATCCGGGGAGCAGTACTTC.

The chain joins TRBV19 to TRBJ2-7; no definite D call. The germline CDR1 and CDR2 sequences are LNHDA and SQIVND (reference sequence). CDR3 length equals 14 residues. Trimming pared 5 bases from V and 2 bases from J, leaving 13 bases between. DNA for the CDR3: TGTGCCAGTAGTCCCGTTATAGGCCCCTACGAGCAGTACTTC. Its translation: CASSPVIGPYEQYF.